This T cell receptor (beta chain) appears in the sequencing data of a study of T cell responses to AZD1222 COVID-19 vaccine. Study conclusions and caveats: Just five or six AZD1222 recipients were seropositive at baseline.

This CDR3 has 16 residues. V lost 4 bases to trimming and J lost 0 bases, with 13 bases between them. Germline V gene sequence: CDR1 LGHNA, CDR2 YNFKEQ. This clone has a single count. The antigen is undetermined. Assay: immunoSEQ multiplex PCR; the TCRdb copy retains only in-frame clones and omits some. The sample includes around 100,000 clones, roughly nine tenths of them seen just once. The chain employs TRBV4-2 and TRBJ1-3; tentative D call: TRBD1 (6 bases). The sample in question was peripheral blood, obtained on day 0 of AZD1222 vaccination. The sequence was obtained from an adult in good health. The CDR3 DNA sequence: TGTGCCAGCAGCCTTACCCGGGACACCTCTGGAAACACCATATATTTT. This encodes CASSLTRDTSGNTIYF.